This entry concerns a single T cell receptor beta chain. The antigen is undetermined. The time point is: before natalizumab initiation. The T0 samples predate the first natalizumab infusion. The data stem from a study of multiple sclerosis patients with progressive multifocal leukoencephalopathy. This CDR3 has 17 residues. The junction had 6 bases not matched to a gene; V was cut back by 0 bases and J by 7 bases. Germline lookup yields CDR1 SGDLS and CDR2 YYNGEE. The protocol was immunoSEQ multiplex PCR, while the TCRdb copy is restricted to in-frame clones and leaves out a portion. The repertoire includes about 30,000 clones, 90% to 95% of them detected once, and less than 2% sits in the top ten. Study results and limitations: Less diverse TRB repertoires were suggested in most PML patients. PML-onset expanded TRB clones were detectable before and during natalizumab therapy.

The clonotype originates from a man aged 25 to 40 with multiple sclerosis. The gene calls are TRBV9 and TRBJ2-1, with TRBD2 identical over 14 bases. Input material: PBMCs. CDR3 sequence reads: CASSVAPTSGRGNEQFF. The CDR3 DNA sequence: TGTGCCAGCAGCGTAGCTCCGACTAGCGGGAGGGGGAATGAGCAGTTCTTC.